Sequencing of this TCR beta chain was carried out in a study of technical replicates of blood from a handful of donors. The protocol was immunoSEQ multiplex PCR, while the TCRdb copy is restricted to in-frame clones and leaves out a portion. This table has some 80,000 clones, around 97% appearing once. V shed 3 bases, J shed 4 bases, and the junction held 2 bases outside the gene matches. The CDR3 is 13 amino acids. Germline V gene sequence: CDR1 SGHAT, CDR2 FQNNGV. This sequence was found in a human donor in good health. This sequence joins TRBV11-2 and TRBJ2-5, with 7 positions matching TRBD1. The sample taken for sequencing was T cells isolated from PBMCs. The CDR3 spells CASSFYRGETQYF. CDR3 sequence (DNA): TGTGCCAGCAGCTTCTACAGGGGAGAGACCCAGTACTTC.